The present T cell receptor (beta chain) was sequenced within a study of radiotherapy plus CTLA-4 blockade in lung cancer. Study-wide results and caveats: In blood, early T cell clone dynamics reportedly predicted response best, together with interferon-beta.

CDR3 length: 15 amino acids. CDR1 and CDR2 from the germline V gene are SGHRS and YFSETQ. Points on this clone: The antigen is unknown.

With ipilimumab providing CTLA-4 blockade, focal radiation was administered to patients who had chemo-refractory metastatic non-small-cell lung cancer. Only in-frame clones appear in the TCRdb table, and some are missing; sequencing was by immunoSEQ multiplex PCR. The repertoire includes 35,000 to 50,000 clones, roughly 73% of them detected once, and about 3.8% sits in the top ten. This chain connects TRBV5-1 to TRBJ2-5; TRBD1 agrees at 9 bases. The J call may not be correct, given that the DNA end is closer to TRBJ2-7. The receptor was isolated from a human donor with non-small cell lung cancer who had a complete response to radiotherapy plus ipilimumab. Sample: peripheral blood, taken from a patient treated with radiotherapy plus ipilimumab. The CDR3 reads CASSPGTGLTYEQYF. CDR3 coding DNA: TGCGCCAGCAGCCCCGGGACAGGGTTGACCTACGAGCAGTACTTC.